A single sample is the source of the 14 T cell receptor beta chains below, sequenced in a study of human T cells and chemical hapten exposure. MiXCR, run by TCRdb on the RACE reads, gives a single entry per CDR3 protein. The repertoire holds under 60,000 distinct CDR3 sequences, with roughly a tenth as singletons. The sample's time point: pre-sensitization, week 0. Treatment noted: therapeutic diphenylcyclopropenone sensitization with weekly scalp DPC. Unfractionated whole blood served as the source for total RNA extraction. The sequenced sample was whole blood, obtained in connection with sensitization to the hapten diphenylcyclopropenone (DPC). The receptors originated from a woman under 40 with alopecia areata. Some clones in this sample may be carry-over from other donors' samples.

The chain has TRBV19 and TRBJ1-5; unclear D gene. The germline V gene has CDR1 LNHDA and CDR2 SQIVND (reference sequence). V was trimmed by 7 bases and J by 2 bases, leaving 12 bases between them. This CDR3 is built from 14 residues. CDR3 coding DNA: TGTGCCAGTACCCTTGGAGGACGCAATCAGCCCCAGCATTTT. Translation gives CASTLGGRNQPQHF.

To note about this clonotype: The junction and the germline gene differ at one end; a read error may be behind it. The V and J genes are TRBV7-7 and TRBJ2-7, with TRBD1 matching over 7 bases. Looked up from germline, CDR1 is SSHAT and CDR2 is FNYEAQ (reference sequence). The CDR3 has 13 amino acids. The CDR3 protein is CASSIGTDYEQYF. The CDR3 DNA is TGTGCTAGCAGCATCGGGACAGACTACGAGCAGTACTTC.

This clonotype was observed a handful of times. The rearrangement links TRBV7-2 to TRBJ2-1, with 9 bases lining up with TRBD2. The germline V gene has CDR1 SGHTA and CDR2 FQGNSA. Unmatched junction bases numbered 9, after V lost 3 bases and J lost 0 bases. The CDR3 consists of 18 residues. The CDR3 protein is CASSFGLAGMTSYNEQFF. In DNA, the CDR3 is TGTGCCAGCAGCTTCGGGCTAGCGGGGATGACCTCCTACAATGAGCAGTTCTTC.

This rearrangement joins TRBV6-1 to TRBJ2-7; 10 positions agree with TRBD2. The CDR3 loop spans 15 amino acids. J gave up 4 bases and V 6 bases, and 9 bases lay outside the gene matches. CDR1 MNHNS and CDR2 SASEGT come from the germline V gene. The CDR3, as DNA: TGTGCCAGCAGCGAATCGGGACTAGCGACATACGAGCAGTACTTC. It encodes CASSESGLATYEQYF.

This clonotype showed up just a few times. This sequence joins TRBV18 and TRBJ1-2, with unresolved D. Germline values: CDR1 KGHSH, CDR2 LQKENI. Trimming took off 1 base at V and 4 bases at J, with 7 bases between the two ends. This CDR3 is built from 13 residues. DNA for the CDR3: TGTGCCAGCTCACCACAGGGAGGCTATGGCTACACCTTC. Translating it yields CASSPQGGYGYTF. The whole variable domain, filled in from reference TRBV18 and TRBJ1-2, reads NAGVMQNPRHLVRRRGQEARLRCSPMKGHSHVYWYRQLPEEGLKFMVYLQKENIIDESGMPKERFSAEFPKEGPSILRIQQVVRGDSAAYFCASSPQGGYGYTFGSGTRLTVV.

The chain couples TRBV5-1 to TRBJ1-5, with 9 bases lining up with TRBD1. The CDR3 spans 17 residues. Germline CDR1 is SGHRS and CDR2 is YFSETQ. V lost 4 bases, J lost 0 bases, and 8 bases stayed unmatched. This CDR3 reads CASSPDRGGHSNQPQHF. The CDR3 DNA reads TGCGCCAGCAGCCCGGACAGGGGAGGGCATAGCAATCAGCCCCAGCATTTT.

The genes are TRBV28 and TRBJ1-1; D unclear. V lost 6 bases to trimming and J lost 2 bases, with 4 bases between them. Germline lookup yields CDR1 MDHEN and CDR2 SYDVKM. This CDR3 spans 11 amino acids. CDR3 loop: CASSFNTEAFF. The DNA for the CDR3 is TGTGCCAGCAGCTTTAACACTGAAGCTTTCTTT.

There are many counts of this clonotype. The chain links TRBV9 to TRBJ2-2; D gene ambiguous. V shed 0 bases and J shed 2 bases, with 17 bases lying between them. The CDR3 runs to 18 residues. Per germline, CDR1 SGDLS and CDR2 YYNGEE. As DNA, the CDR3 is TGTGCCAGCAGCGTAGGGGGTAGCTATCCAGCAAACACCGGGGAGCTGTTTTTT. Translation gives CASSVGGSYPANTGELFF.

This clonotype has more than one count but fewer than ten. This chain connects TRBV12-3 or TRBV12-4 to TRBJ1-1, with D tentatively TRBD1 (6 bases). The CDR3 spans 13 residues. The germline V and J ends were trimmed by 6 bases and 1 base, with 9 bases remaining between them. CDR3 loop: CASSLQGNTEAFF. The DNA of the CDR3 is TGTGCCAGCAGCCTACAGGGGAACACTGAAGCTTTCTTT.

Points on this clonotype: At one end, the junction sequence differs from germline, possibly due to a read error. V is TRBV7-7 and J is TRBJ2-2, with TRBD2 as a possible D gene (5 bases). CDR3 length: 17 amino acids. Germline loops: CDR1 SSHAT, CDR2 FNYEAQ (reference sequence). The CDR3 reads CASSPGASGVNTGELFF. The CDR3 DNA follows: TGTGCTAGCAGCCCCGGTGCCAGCGGTGTGAACACCGGGGAGCTGTTTTTT.

There are many counts of this clonotype. The germline gene is not matched at one end of the junction; a read error may be the cause. The V and J genes are TRBV28 and TRBJ1-1; the D is unclear. Looked up from germline, CDR1 is MDHEN and CDR2 is SYDVKM. The CDR3 runs 13 residues. The CDR3 is CASSLSQFPAPSF. Here the CDR3 DNA reads TGTGCCAGCAGTTTGTCCCAGTTCCCGGCCCCTTCTTTT.

V gene TRBV6-2 or TRBV6-3 combines with J gene TRBJ1-2, with 7 bases identical to TRBD1. The V gene's germline CDR1 is MNHEY and CDR2 SVGEGT. The CDR3 is made up of 14 amino acids. V gave up 6 bases and J gave up 5 bases; unmatched junction bases: 9. The CDR3 DNA sequence: TGTGCCAGCAGAACCACCGGGACAGTTTATGGCTACACCTTC. Protein: CASRTTGTVYGYTF.

The table lists this clonotype with a few counts. The chain combines TRBV30 with TRBJ2-5; 8 bases match TRBD1. This CDR3 has 15 residues. With 3 bases clipped from V and 4 bases from J, the junction kept 10 bases outside the gene matches. The germline gives CDR1 GTSNPN, CDR2 SVGIG (reference sequence). DNA for the CDR3: TGTGCCTGGAGCTACGGACAGGGTGTTAGAGAGACCCAGTACTTC. Protein product: CAWSYGQGVRETQYF.

The chain links TRBV4-3 to TRBJ2-3, with 14 bases fitting TRBD2. The CDR3 runs to 17 residues. The germline V gene encodes CDR1 LGHNA and CDR2 YSLEER. With V trimmed by 1 base and J by 4 bases, 4 bases remained unmatched. In nucleotides, the CDR3 is TGCGCCAGCAGCCAAGGGACTAGCGGGGGGTATTCAGATACGCAGTATTTT. It specifies CASSQGTSGGYSDTQYF.